The 15 T cell receptor beta chains given below trace back to one sample, sequenced in a study of tissue T cells after allogeneic stem cell transplantation. The protocol was immunoSEQ multiplex PCR, while the TCRdb copy is restricted to in-frame clones and leaves out a portion. In the table there are about 4,900 clones, approximately 50% of which are singletons. Time point indicated: mouse harvest day 14 after allogeneic transplant. The graft held 10^6 splenic CD5+ T cells and 10^7 T-cell-depleted bone marrow cells. The specimen was gut tissue. These receptors were taken from a female BALB/c mouse given C57BL/6 T cells with graft-versus-host disease after an allogeneic hematopoietic cell transplant.

This clone turned up a few times. The germline and genes are mouse ones. The read falls 1 residue short of the CDR3 end, and the missing part is taken from the germline J gene. The J gene is TRBJ1-3, the V gene TRBV13-1, with unresolved D. CDR3 length: 14 amino acids. Trimming removed 5 bases at V and 0 bases at J, with 9 bases between. CDR1 and CDR2 (germline): NSHNY, SYGAGN. CDR3: CASSPQVSGNTLYF. CDR3 DNA, as far as it was read: TGTGCCAGCAGCCCCCAAGTTTCTGGAAATACGCTCTAT.

This clone has only a few counts. Gene names and germline refer to mouse. The read ends 1 residue shy of where the CDR3 ends; the end is completed using the germline J gene. This chain connects TRBV5 to TRBJ2-7; 8 bases are a match to TRBD2. V trimming: 0 bases; J trimming: 1 base; junction bases outside the gene matches: 2. Germline assignment: CDR1 LGHNA and CDR2 YNLKQL (reference sequence). The length of the CDR3 is 15 residues. The part of the CDR3 DNA that was read is TGTGCCAGCAGCCAAGATAGGGACTGGTCCTATGAACAGTAC. The encoded protein is CASSQDRDWSYEQY. The complete CDR3 sequence is CASSQDRDWSYEQYF.

About this clone: The gene symbols are mouse symbols. The read falls 1 residue short of the CDR3 end, and the missing part is taken from the germline J gene. The rearrangement joins TRBV31 to TRBJ2-1; 7 bases are a match to TRBD2. The CDR3 has 15 residues. Losses at the gene ends were 4 bases for V and 3 bases for J; bases not matched to a gene: 9. Germline lookup yields CDR1 GKSSPN and CDR2 SITVG. Incomplete CDR3 DNA: TGTGCCTGGAACTCCCCTGGGGGACGCTATGCTGAGCAGTTC. It is translated as CAWNSPGGRYAEQF. The full CDR3 protein is CAWNSPGGRYAEQFF.

Worth noting for this clone: The gene names here belong to mouse. The missing CDR3 end, 1 residue past where the read stops, is filled in from the germline J gene. The chain joins TRBV3 to TRBJ2-2; D call uncertain. Looked up from germline, CDR1 is SNHLY and CDR2 is FYNGKV (reference sequence). The CDR3 length is 14 residues. Trimming removed 2 bases at V and 1 base at J, with 5 bases between. This chain's CDR3 is CASSLSENTGQLYF. The CDR3 bases that were read are TGTGCCAGCAGCTTATCAGAAAACACCGGGCAGCTCTAC.

This clone counts as medium-sized (0.01 to 0.1%). Genes and germline are mouse. The missing CDR3 end, 1 residue past where the read stops, is filled in from the germline J gene. The rearrangement links TRBV3 to TRBJ2-5, with 10 bases aligning to TRBD2. V gave up 4 bases and J gave up 3 bases; unmatched junction bases: 1. This CDR3 contains 14 residues. Germline lookup yields CDR1 SNHLY and CDR2 FYNGKV (reference sequence). The part of the CDR3 DNA that was read is TGTGCCAGCAGCTCGGGACTGGGGCAAGACACCCAGTAC. It codes for CASSSGLGQDTQY. The whole CDR3 protein reads CASSSGLGQDTQYF.

Regarding this clone: Gene and germline names: mouse. Read coverage stops 1 residue before the CDR3 terminus; the germline J gene supplies the remainder. The chain couples TRBV15 to TRBJ1-5; D is unresolved. With 3 bases removed from V and 6 bases from J, the gap between germline ends came to 6 bases. Germline V gives CDR1 SGHND, CDR2 FRSKSL. There are 12 residues in the CDR3. The sequenced CDR3 bases are TGTGCCAGCAGTTTGGGGATCCAGGCTCCGCTT. Translation gives CASSLGIQAPL. The CDR3 reads in full as CASSLGIQAPLF.

About this clone: All gene names here are mouse names. Here the CDR3 reads CSSSQLVNYAEQFF. Partial CDR3 DNA: TGCTCCAGCAGTCAACTGGTTAACTATGCTGAGCAGTTC. The chain carries TRBV23 and TRBJ2-1; TRBD2, the D gene given by the table, was not confirmed from the DNA. The read stops 1 residue short of the end of the CDR3; the missing end is completed from the germline J gene. Germline V CDR1 and CDR2: KGHTA, FQNQQP. This CDR3 comprises 14 residues.

The table lists this clone with a few counts. The genes are named according to mouse. The CDR3 end is not reached by the read, which stops 1 residue before it; the germline J gene fills it in. The J gene is TRBJ2-7, the V gene TRBV23; the listed D gene, TRBD1, was not tested against the DNA. CDR1 and CDR2 from the germline V gene are KGHTA and FQNQQP. This CDR3 is built from 13 residues. CDR3 DNA, as far as it was read: TGCTCCAGCAGTCAAACAGGGGGCTATGAACAGTAC. This sequence encodes CSSSQTGGYEQY. The CDR3 reads in full as CSSSQTGGYEQYF.

This clone was observed a handful of times. The listed genes are named as in mouse. Read sequence stops 1 residue before the CDR3 end, and the germline J gene provides the missing end. The chain links TRBV16 to TRBJ1-4; D is possibly TRBD1 (6 bases). The CDR3 loop spans 13 amino acids. The germline CDR1 and CDR2 sequences are SGHSA and FRNQAP. The ends were cut back, 6 bases at V and 3 bases at J, with 8 bases in the middle. The chain's CDR3 is CASRGTTNERLFF. CDR3 bases read: TGTGCAAGCAGGGGGACAACCAACGAAAGATTATTT.

The sample holds a few counts of this clone. Gene names denote mouse genes. The read terminates 1 residue ahead of where the CDR3 ends, so the germline J gene completes it. The chain couples TRBV3 to TRBJ2-7, with 9 nucleotides matching TRBD2. The CDR3 has 14 residues. The V gene's germline CDR1 is SNHLY and CDR2 FYNGKV (reference sequence). V was clipped by 5 bases and J by 4 bases; unmatched bases: 6. The CDR3 DNA, read in part, is TGTGCCAGCAGCCCCTTGGACTGGGGATATGAACAGTAC. This codes for CASSPLDWGYEQY. The entire CDR3 reads CASSPLDWGYEQYF. Complete variable domain (other parts from reference TRBV3 and TRBJ2-7): GPKVLQIPSHQIIDMGQMVTLNCDPVSNHLYFYWYKQILGQQMEFLVNFYNGKVMEKSKLFKDQFSVERPDGSYFTLKIQPTALEDSAVYFCASSPLDWGYEQYFGPGTRLTVL.

The table lists this clone with a few counts. Gene names refer to mouse genes. The read finishes 1 residue shy of the CDR3 end, and the germline J gene is used to complete it. The J gene is TRBJ2-1, the V gene TRBV26, with 10 positions matching TRBD1. J lost 6 bases, V lost 4 bases, and 6 bases had no gene match. Germline V gives CDR1 KGHPV, CDR2 FQNQEV (reference sequence). The CDR3 sequence is 15 residues long. The CDR3 bases that were read are TGTGCCAGCAGTCACCCGGGACAGGGGAGTGCTGAGCAGTTC. Its translation: CASSHPGQGSAEQF. The whole CDR3 protein reads CASSHPGQGSAEQFF.

Worth noting for this clone: These gene names are mouse names. The read stops 1 residue short of the end of the CDR3; the missing end is completed from the germline J gene. The chain employs TRBV23 and TRBJ1-1; the table's D call of TRBD1 was not tested on the DNA. The CDR3 spans 14 residues. In germline, CDR1 is KGHTA, CDR2 FQNQQP. CDR3 region: CSSSQTGRVTEVFF. The DNA read from the CDR3 is TGCTCCAGCAGTCAAACAGGGAGGGTCACAGAAGTCTTC.

To note about this clone: Gene names denote mouse genes. The CDR3 end is not reached by the read, which stops 1 residue before it; the germline J gene fills it in. Other DNA variants within this sample encode the same CDR3. The rearrangement uses TRBV26 and TRBJ1-4; D call uncertain. The V and J ends lost 3 bases and 1 base respectively, with 0 bases between them. The CDR3 length is 12 residues. Germline-derived CDR1 and CDR2 are KGHPV and FQNQEV (reference sequence). Incomplete CDR3 DNA: TGTGCCAGCAGTCTTTCCAACGAAAGATTATTT. Amino acids: CASSLSNERLF. The full CDR3 is CASSLSNERLFF. Full variable domain (remainder filled in from reference TRBV26 and TRBJ1-4): NSKVIQTPRYLVKGQGQKAKMRCIPEKGHPVVFWYQQNKNNEFKFLINFQNQEVLQQIDMTEKRFSAECPSNSPCSLEIQSSEAGDSALYLCASSLSNERLFFGHGTKLSVL.

By proportion, this clone is medium-sized. Mouse germline and gene names are used. From the germline J gene comes the end of the CDR3, since the read stops 1 residue before it. The chain couples TRBV26 to TRBJ2-1, with a tentative D call TRBD1 (6 bases). Trimming pared 4 bases from V and 4 bases from J, leaving 8 bases between. This CDR3 is built from 13 residues. CDR1 is KGHPV, CDR2 FQNQEV, per germline (reference sequence). CDR3 DNA (partial): TGTGCCAGCAGTCCGGACAGATATGCTGAGCAGTTC. Translated: CASSPDRYAEQF. The CDR3 reads in full as CASSPDRYAEQFF.

On this clone: Gene names denote mouse genes. The CDR3 goes on 1 residue after the read ends, and that part is filled in from the germline J gene. The chain is built from TRBV26 and TRBJ2-7; TRBD1 is a possible D gene (5 bases). Trimming removed 4 bases from V and 0 bases from J, with 7 bases in between. This CDR3 contains 13 residues. From germline, CDR1 is KGHPV and CDR2 FQNQEV (reference sequence). CDR3 DNA, as far as it was read: TGTGCCAGCAGTCGAGGGGACTCCTATGAACAGTAC. Its translation is CASSRGDSYEQY. The full CDR3 protein reads CASSRGDSYEQYF.